This is a list of T cell receptor beta chains from one sample in a study of blood T cell repertoires in COVID-19. Assay used: immunoSEQ multiplex PCR; TCRdb lists only in-frame clones, some missing. The sample includes more than 50,000 clones, roughly four fifths of them seen just once. Sequencing input: peripheral blood. Receptor source: a woman aged 55-69 years with acute or convalescent COVID-19. Both conserved end residues are part of each CDR3. A D gene is named only where the DNA matches it firmly. Size tells how often a clone was seen (once, few, many) or the class of an expanded clone, and some rows leave it out.

J,V,size,D,CDR3,DNA
TRBJ2-2,TRBV7-2,.,TRBD1,CASSIGQGRSGELFF,TGTGCCAGCAGCATAGGACAGGGGCGGAGTGGGGAGCTGTTTTTT
TRBJ2-7,TRBV28,few,TRBD1,CASTIRGRNYEQYF,TGTGCCAGCACCATCAGGGGGCGCAACTACGAGCAGTACTTC
TRBJ1-2,TRBV5-1,.,.,CASSLESGMGDYTF,TGCGCCAGCAGCTTGGAGAGCGGGATGGGGGACTACACCTTC
TRBJ1-2,TRBV5-1,.,.,CASSLILQGGDYGYTF,TGCGCCAGCAGCTTGATACTGCAGGGTGGGGACTATGGCTACACCTTC
TRBJ2-3,TRBV7-2,.,.,CASSAGSSTDTQYF,TGTGCCAGCAGCGCCGGGTCTAGCACAGATACGCAGTATTTT
TRBJ2-3,TRBV2,.,.,CASQTDTQYF,TGTGCCAGCCAAACAGATACGCAGTATTTT
TRBJ1-1,TRBV6-5,.,TRBD1,CASLGRQGNTEAFF,TGTGCCAGCCTCGGAAGACAGGGGAATACTGAAGCTTTCTTT
TRBJ2-7,TRBV10-3,.,.,CAISRENRYEQYF,TGTGCCATCAGCCGAGAGAACCGCTACGAGCAGTACTTC
TRBJ1-2,TRBV11-2,.,.,CASSLAGNMRHYGYTF,TGTGCCAGCAGCTTAGCGGGTAATATGCGACACTATGGCTACACCTTC
TRBJ2-2,TRBV7-8,.,.,CASSFEGGELFF,TGTGCCAGCAGCTTTGAGGGCGGGGAGCTGTTTTTT
TRBJ2-1,TRBV5-1,.,.,CASSLGQVFSEQFF,TGCGCCAGCAGCTTGGGACAGGTGTTTAGTGAGCAGTTCTTC
TRBJ2-1,TRBV10-1,once,TRBD2,CASNRVLAGEPIPHNEQFF,TGCGCCAGCAATCGAGTGCTAGCGGGGGAACCAATCCCCCACAATGAGCAGTTCTTC
TRBJ2-2,TRBV9,.,.,CASSAPAGGQGNTGELFF,TGTGCCAGCAGCGCCCCCGCGGGGGGACAGGGGAACACCGGGGAGCTGTTTTTT
TRBJ1-5,TRBV5-1,.,.,CASSFSGEQPQHF,TGCGCCAGCAGCTTCTCAGGGGAACAGCCCCAGCATTTT
TRBJ2-7,TRBV19,.,.,CASSIGQGGEQYF,TGTGCCAGTAGTATAGGTCAGGGCGGCGAGCAGTACTTC
TRBJ1-3,TRBV5-1,.,TRBD1,CASRTGRVDSGNTIYF,TGCGCCAGCAGGACAGGGCGAGTCGACTCTGGAAACACCATATATTTT
TRBJ2-7,TRBV3-1/TRBV3-2,.,TRBD2,CASSQRGRYEQYF,TGTGCCAGCAGCCAGCGGGGGAGATACGAGCAGTACTTC
TRBJ1-1,TRBV10-3,.,.,CAIKGQQNTEAFF,TGTGCCATCAAAGGACAGCAAAACACTGAAGCTTTCTTT
TRBJ2-7,TRBV5-1,.,.,CASSLNSGTYEQYF,TGCGCCAGCAGCTTAAACTCGGGGACCTACGAGCAGTACTTC
TRBJ2-5,TRBV14,.,.,CASSQLVKETQYF,TGTGCCAGCAGCCAACTTGTTAAAGAGACCCAGTACTTC
TRBJ1-4,TRBV3-1/TRBV3-2,.,.,CASSQDLMEKLFF,TGTGCCAGCAGCCAAGATCTAATGGAAAAACTGTTTTTT
TRBJ2-1,TRBV2,few,.,CASSRMEGTNEQFF,TGTGCCAGCTCAAGAATGGAGGGCACGAATGAGCAGTTCTTC
TRBJ1-2,TRBV18,.,TRBD1,CASSLDRVLAYGYTF,TGTGCCAGCTCACTGGACAGGGTATTGGCGTATGGCTACACCTTC
TRBJ1-5,TRBV5-6,.,.,CASSLKTGWYQPQHF,TGTGCCAGCAGCTTGAAGACAGGCTGGTACCAGCCCCAGCATTTT
TRBJ1-2,TRBV20-1,.,TRBD1,CSASRGTGAYGYTF,TGCAGTGCTAGTCGTGGGACAGGGGCGTATGGCTACACCTTC
TRBJ1-5,TRBV18,.,TRBD1,CASSLKTGGRNQPQHF,TGTGCCAGCTCACTAAAGACAGGGGGCCGCAATCAGCCCCAGCATTTT
TRBJ1-4,TRBV5-1,once,.,CASSLAVGAGEKLFF,TGCGCCAGCAGCTTGGCCGTGGGGGCAGGTGAAAAACTGTTTTTT
TRBJ1-6,TRBV2,once,TRBD1,CASSAWGTGNSPLHF,TGTGCCAGCAGTGCTTGGGGGACAGGGAATTCACCCCTCCACTTT
TRBJ1-3,TRBV5-1,.,.,CASSLDNPGLSGNTIYF,TGCGCCAGCAGCTTGGACAACCCTGGCCTTTCTGGAAACACCATATATTTT
TRBJ2-5,TRBV6-5,.,.,CASGRLGETQYF,TGTGCCAGCGGGAGACTAGGAGAGACCCAGTACTTC
TRBJ2-7,TRBV19,.,.,CASKNQGGYEQYF,TGTGCCAGTAAAAACCAGGGGGGCTACGAGCAGTACTTC
TRBJ2-7,TRBV7-2,.,.,CASSLVRSGGREQYF,TGTGCCAGCAGCTTAGTGCGGAGCGGAGGGCGTGAGCAGTACTTC
TRBJ2-5,TRBV5-1,.,.,CASSLVFSETQYF,TGCGCCAGCAGCTTGGTTTTTTCGGAGACCCAGTACTTC
TRBJ2-3,TRBV30,.,.,CAWSGQSTDTQYF,TGTGCCTGGAGCGGACAGAGCACAGATACGCAGTATTTT
TRBJ2-7,TRBV11-2,.,.,CASSLSQGSYEQYF,TGTGCCAGCAGCTTATCCCAGGGCTCCTACGAGCAGTACTTC
TRBJ1-1,TRBV2,.,TRBD1,CASGQGRATEAFF,TGTGCCAGTGGACAGGGGAGGGCGACTGAAGCTTTCTTT
TRBJ1-1,TRBV6-1,.,.,CASSEHRGNTEAFF,TGTGCCAGCAGTGAACATCGGGGGAACACTGAAGCTTTCTTT
TRBJ2-3,TRBV6-5,.,TRBD2,CASSSGGRPTDTQYF,TGTGCCAGCAGCAGCGGGGGGCGGCCCACAGATACGCAGTATTTT
TRBJ2-7,TRBV21-1,.,.,CASSKVWRGGREQYF,TGTGCCAGCAGCAAAGTCTGGCGGGGGGGCCGCGAGCAGTACTTC
TRBJ1-2,TRBV28,.,.,CASSVGGYGYTF,TGTGCCAGCAGCGTAGGGGGCTATGGCTACACCTTC
TRBJ2-2,TRBV7-2,.,.,CASKRAPNTGELFF,TGTGCCAGCAAGAGGGCCCCAAACACCGGGGAGCTGTTTTTT
TRBJ1-1,TRBV3-1/TRBV3-2,.,.,CASSPRGGAEAFF,TGTGCCAGCAGCCCACGGGGTGGCGCTGAAGCTTTCTTT
TRBJ2-7,TRBV4-1,.,TRBD2,CASSQTGTRFDEQYF,TGCGCCAGCAGCCAAACCGGGACTAGGTTCGACGAGCAGTACTTC